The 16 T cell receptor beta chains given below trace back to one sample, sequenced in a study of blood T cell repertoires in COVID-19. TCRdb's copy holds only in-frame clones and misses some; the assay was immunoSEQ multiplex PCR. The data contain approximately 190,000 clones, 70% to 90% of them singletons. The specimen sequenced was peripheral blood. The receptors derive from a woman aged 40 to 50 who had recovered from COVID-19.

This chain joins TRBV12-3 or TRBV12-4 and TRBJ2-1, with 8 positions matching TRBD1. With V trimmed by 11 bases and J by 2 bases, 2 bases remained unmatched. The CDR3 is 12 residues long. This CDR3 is CAAQGAYNEQFF. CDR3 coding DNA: TGTGCCGCACAGGGGGCCTACAATGAGCAGTTCTTC.

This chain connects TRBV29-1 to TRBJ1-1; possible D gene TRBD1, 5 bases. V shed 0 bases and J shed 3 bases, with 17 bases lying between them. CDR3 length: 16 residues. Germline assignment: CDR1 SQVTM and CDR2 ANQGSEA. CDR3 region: CSVEDGIGGAYTEAFF. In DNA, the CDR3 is TGCAGCGTTGAAGATGGGATCGGCGGGGCCTACACTGAAGCTTTCTTT.

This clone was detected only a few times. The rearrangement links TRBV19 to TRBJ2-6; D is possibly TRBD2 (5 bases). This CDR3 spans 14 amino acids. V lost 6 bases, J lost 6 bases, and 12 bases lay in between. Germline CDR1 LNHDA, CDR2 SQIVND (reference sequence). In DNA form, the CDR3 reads TGTGCCAGTAGACTAGGCGGCTTGGCCAACGTCCTGACTTTC. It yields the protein CASRLGGLANVLTF.

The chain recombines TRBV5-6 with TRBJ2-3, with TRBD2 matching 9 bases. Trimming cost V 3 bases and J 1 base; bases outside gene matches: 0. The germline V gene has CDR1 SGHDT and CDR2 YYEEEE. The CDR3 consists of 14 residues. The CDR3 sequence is CASSWTSGTDTQYF. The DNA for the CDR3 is TGTGCCAGCAGCTGGACTAGCGGCACAGATACGCAGTATTTT.

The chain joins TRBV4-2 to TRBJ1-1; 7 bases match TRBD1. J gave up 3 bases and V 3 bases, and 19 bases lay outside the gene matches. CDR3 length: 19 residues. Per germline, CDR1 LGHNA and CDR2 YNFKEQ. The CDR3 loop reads CASSQTLRDGRTGDTEAFF. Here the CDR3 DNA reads TGTGCCAGCAGCCAGACTTTACGGGACGGACGAACAGGGGACACTGAAGCTTTCTTT.

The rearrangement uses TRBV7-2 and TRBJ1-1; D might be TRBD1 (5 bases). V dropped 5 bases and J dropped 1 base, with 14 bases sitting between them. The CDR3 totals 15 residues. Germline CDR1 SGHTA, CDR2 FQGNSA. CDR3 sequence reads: CASSPQTGGNTEAFF. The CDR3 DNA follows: TGTGCCAGCAGCCCCCAGACGGGGGGGAACACTGAAGCTTTCTTT.

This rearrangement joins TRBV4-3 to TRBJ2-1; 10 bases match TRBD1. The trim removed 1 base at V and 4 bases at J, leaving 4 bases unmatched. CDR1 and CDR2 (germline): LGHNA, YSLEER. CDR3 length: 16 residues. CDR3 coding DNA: TGCGCCAGCAGCCAAGCCGGGACAGGGGTATACAATGAGCAGTTCTTC. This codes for CASSQAGTGVYNEQFF.

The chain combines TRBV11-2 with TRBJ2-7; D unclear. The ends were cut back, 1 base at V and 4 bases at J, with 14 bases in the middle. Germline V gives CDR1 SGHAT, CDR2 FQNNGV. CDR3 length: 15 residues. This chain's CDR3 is CASSLAGTVEYEQYF. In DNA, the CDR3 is TGTGCCAGCAGCTTAGCAGGAACAGTCGAATACGAGCAGTACTTC.

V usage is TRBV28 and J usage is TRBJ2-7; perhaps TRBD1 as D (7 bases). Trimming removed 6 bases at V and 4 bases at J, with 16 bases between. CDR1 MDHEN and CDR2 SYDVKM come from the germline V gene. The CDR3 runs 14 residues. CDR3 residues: CASSPGDSFYEQYF. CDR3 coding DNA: TGTGCCAGCAGCCCGGGGGACAGTTTTTACGAGCAGTACTTC.

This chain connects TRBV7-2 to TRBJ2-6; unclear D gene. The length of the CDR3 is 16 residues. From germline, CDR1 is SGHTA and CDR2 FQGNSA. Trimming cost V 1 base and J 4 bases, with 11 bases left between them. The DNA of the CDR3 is TGTGCCAGCAGCTTAGTGGGTGGGCCCGGGGCCAACGTCCTGACTTTC. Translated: CASSLVGGPGANVLTF.

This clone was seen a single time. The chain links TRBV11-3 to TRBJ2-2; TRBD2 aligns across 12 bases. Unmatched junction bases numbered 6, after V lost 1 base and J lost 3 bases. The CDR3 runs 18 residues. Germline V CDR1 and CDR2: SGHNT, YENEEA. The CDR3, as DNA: TGTGCCAGCAGCTTAGGCCCTTCTAGCGGGAGGGACACCGGGGAGCTGTTTTTT. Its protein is CASSLGPSSGRDTGELFF.

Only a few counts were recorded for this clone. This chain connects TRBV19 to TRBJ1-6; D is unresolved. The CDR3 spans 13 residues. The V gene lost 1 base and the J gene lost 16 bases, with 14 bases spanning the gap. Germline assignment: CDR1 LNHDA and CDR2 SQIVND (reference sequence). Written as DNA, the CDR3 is TGTGCCAGTAGTATAGTAACGCAATCAGCGCTCCACTTT. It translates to CASSIVTQSALHF.

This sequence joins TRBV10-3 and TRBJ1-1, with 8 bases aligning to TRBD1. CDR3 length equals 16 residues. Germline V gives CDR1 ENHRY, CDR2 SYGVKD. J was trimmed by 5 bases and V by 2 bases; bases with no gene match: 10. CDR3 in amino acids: CAISETTGGGRTEAFF. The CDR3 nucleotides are TGTGCCATCAGTGAGACCACAGGGGGTGGTAGGACTGAAGCTTTCTTT.

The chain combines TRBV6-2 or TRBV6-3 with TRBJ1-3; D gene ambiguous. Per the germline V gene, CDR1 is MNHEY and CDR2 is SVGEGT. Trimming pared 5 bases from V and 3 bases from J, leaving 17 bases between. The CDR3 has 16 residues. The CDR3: CASSRKDSLIGNTIYF. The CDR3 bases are TGTGCCAGCAGTCGAAAGGACTCTTTAATTGGAAACACCATATATTTT.

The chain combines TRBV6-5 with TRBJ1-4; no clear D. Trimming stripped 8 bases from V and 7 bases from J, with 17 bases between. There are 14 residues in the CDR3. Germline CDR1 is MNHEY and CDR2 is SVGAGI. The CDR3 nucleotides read TGTGCCAGCTTTCCGGGAGACGACTCTGAAAAACTGTTTTTT. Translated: CASFPGDDSEKLFF.

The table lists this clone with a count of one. CDR3 loop: CASSQGQGASYEQYF. CDR3 sequence (DNA): TGTGCCAGCAGCCAGGGACAGGGGGCATCCTACGAGCAGTACTTC. The V call is TRBV4-2, the J call TRBJ2-7; 12 bases fit TRBD1. Germline V gene data show CDR1 as LGHNA and CDR2 as YNFKEQ. V was pared by 3 bases and J by 1 base, with 1 base of the junction left unmatched. The CDR3 totals 15 residues.